These 15 T cell receptor beta chains share one sample of origin, sequenced in a study of T cell responses to AZD1222 COVID-19 vaccine. Some clones are missing from TCRdb's copy, which holds only in-frame ones; the method was immunoSEQ multiplex PCR. In the table there are around 100,000 clones, roughly 90% of which are singletons. The starting material was peripheral blood, obtained on day 0 of AZD1222 vaccination. The receptor source for this set is an adult in good health.

The V call is TRBV5-8, the J call TRBJ2-5; the D is unclear. This CDR3 is built from 10 residues. V lost 8 bases to trimming and J lost 5 bases, with 7 bases between them. CDR1 SGHTS and CDR2 YDEGEE come from the germline V gene. CDR3 region: CASRAETQYF. CDR3 coding DNA: TGTGCCAGTAGAGCGGAGACCCAGTACTTC.

This clone was picked up one time. The chain combines TRBV10-3 with TRBJ2-3; D unclear. Trimming pared 10 bases from V and 2 bases from J, leaving 13 bases between. There are 13 residues in the CDR3. The germline V gene encodes CDR1 ENHRY and CDR2 SYGVKD. The CDR3 DNA reads TGTGCCACGGTAGAAGCGAACACAGATACGCAGTATTTT. As protein: CATVEANTDTQYF.

DNA for the CDR3: TGTGCCAGCAGATTGGGTGGGGGAAGAGGCTACGAGCAGTACTTC. It is translated as CASRLGGGRGYEQYF. The chain uses TRBV27 and TRBJ2-7; D could derive from TRBD1 or TRBD2 (5 bases each). Germline CDR1 reads MNHEY; CDR2 reads SMNVEV (reference sequence). This CDR3 contains 15 residues. Trimming left V 6 bases short and J 3 bases short, with 18 bases between.

The chain links TRBV27 to TRBJ2-7; 8 positions agree with TRBD2. Germline-derived CDR1 and CDR2 are MNHEY and SMNVEV (reference sequence). V was pared by 4 bases and J by 0 bases, with 5 bases of the junction left unmatched. This CDR3 has 15 amino acids. Here the CDR3 reads CASSYASGYSYEQYF. CDR3 in DNA: TGTGCCAGCAGTTATGCTAGCGGGTACTCCTACGAGCAGTACTTC.

This clone has just one count. This chain connects TRBV7-2 to TRBJ2-1; D gene unclear. The germline CDR1 and CDR2 sequences are SGHTA and FQGNSA. The CDR3 has 13 amino acids. The V gene lost 7 bases and the J gene lost 7 bases, with 14 bases spanning the gap. CDR3 DNA sequence: TGTGCCAGCACCTCCCCCCCAAGAAATGAGCAGTTCTTC. Its translation is CASTSPPRNEQFF.

The genes are TRBV30 and TRBJ1-1, with D possibly being TRBD1 (5 bases). The germline CDR1 and CDR2 sequences are GTSNPN and SVGIG (reference sequence). V lost 3 bases, J lost 7 bases, and 15 bases lay in between. This CDR3 comprises 13 residues. The CDR3 sequence is CAWRRGGRFEAFF. CDR3 in DNA: TGTGCCTGGAGACGCGGGGGAAGATTTGAAGCTTTCTTT. The full variable domain, in which reference TRBV30 and TRBJ1-1 provide the parts outside the CDR3, is SQTIHQWPATLVQPVGSPLSLECTVEGTSNPNLYWYRQAAGRGLQLLFYSVGIGQISSEVPQNLSASRPQDRQFILSSKKLLLSDSGFYLCAWRRGGRFEAFFGQGTRLTVV.

This clone has more than one count but fewer than ten. This chain joins TRBV7-9 and TRBJ2-1; D is uncertain. CDR1 and CDR2 from the germline V gene are SEHNR and FQNEAQ (reference sequence). CDR3 size: 11 residues. Between the trimmed V and J ends, which lost 5 bases and 8 bases, there was a span of 7 bases. The CDR3 DNA reads TGTGCCAGCAGCCACGCGGATGAGCAGTTCTTC. Amino acids: CASSHADEQFF.

V gene TRBV5-1 combines with J gene TRBJ2-1; 10 bases align to TRBD2. CDR1 is SGHRS, CDR2 YFSETQ, per germline. V lost 1 base to trimming and J lost 10 bases; unmatched junction nucleotides: 5. The CDR3 contains 14 residues. CDR3 DNA sequence: TGCGCCAGCAGCTTGCCTAGCGGGAGCTACGAGCAGTTCTTC. Protein product: CASSLPSGSYEQFF.

The rearrangement joins TRBV3-1 (or the pseudogene TRBV3-2) to TRBJ2-7; the D is unclear. This CDR3 spans 11 amino acids. Trimming pared 0 bases from V and 12 bases from J, leaving 9 bases between. Looked up from germline, CDR1 is LGHDT and CDR2 is YNNKEL (reference sequence). CDR3 in DNA: TGTGCCAGCAGCCAAGATCGGAGTAGGTACTTC. It yields the protein CASSQDRSRYF.

The chain is built from TRBV2 and TRBJ1-6, with D hard to call. Germline values: CDR1 SNHLY, CDR2 FYNNEI. The ends were cut back, 6 bases at V and 5 bases at J, with 14 bases in the middle. The length of the CDR3 is 15 residues. CDR3 sequence: CASSLDRIHNSPLHF. The CDR3 region has the DNA TGTGCCAGCAGCTTGGACCGTATACATAATTCACCCCTCCACTTT.

CDR3 sequence reads: CAWSVRRRETQYF. In DNA form, the CDR3 reads TGTGCCTGGAGTGTACGGCGGCGAGAGACCCAGTACTTC. The V gene is TRBV30, the J gene TRBJ2-5; D not certain. The germline V gene has CDR1 GTSNPN and CDR2 SVGIG (reference sequence). Trimming took 0 bases from V and 4 from J, leaving 9 bases between them. The CDR3 totals 13 residues. The variable domain in full, with the rest retrieved from reference TRBV30 and TRBJ2-5, is SQTIHQWPATLVQPVGSPLSLECTVEGTSNPNLYWYRQAAGRGLQLLFYSVGIGQISSEVPQNLSASRPQDRQFILSSKKLLLSDSGFYLCAWSVRRRETQYFGPGTRLLVL.

The chain recombines TRBV7-8 with TRBJ1-5, with 7 bases lining up with TRBD1. With 1 base clipped from V and 1 base from J, the junction kept 1 base outside the gene matches. The length of the CDR3 is 15 residues. The germline gives CDR1 SGHVS, CDR2 FQNEAQ. This CDR3 is CASSLDRGSNQPQHF. In DNA, the CDR3 is TGTGCCAGCAGCTTAGACAGGGGAAGCAATCAGCCCCAGCATTTT. Filled out from reference TRBV7-8 and TRBJ1-5, the complete variable domain reads GAGVSQSPRYKVAKRGQDVALRCDPISGHVSLFWYQQALGQGPEFLTYFQNEAQLDKSGLPSDRFFAERPEGSVSTLKIQRTQQEDSAVYLCASSLDRGSNQPQHFGDGTRLSIL.

The chain links TRBV18 to TRBJ1-1; D remains unclear. V lost 0 bases to trimming and J lost 5 bases, with 10 bases between them. CDR1 is KGHSH, CDR2 LQKENI, per germline. The CDR3 spans 14 residues. CDR3: CASSPPVMVTEAFF. CDR3 nucleotides: TGTGCCAGCTCACCACCGGTGATGGTGACTGAAGCTTTCTTT.

This sequence joins TRBV18 and TRBJ1-1; D call uncertain. V was clipped by 6 bases and J by 1 base, with 12 bases between them. Germline V CDR1 and CDR2: KGHSH, LQKENI. The CDR3 is 14 residues long. The CDR3 protein is CASSIREENTEAFF. Here the CDR3 DNA reads TGTGCCAGCTCGATCCGGGAGGAGAACACTGAAGCTTTCTTT.

This clone was seen a single time. The chain employs TRBV9 and TRBJ2-3; 8 nucleotides agree with TRBD2. The CDR3 has 16 residues. The J segment lost 5 bases and the V segment lost 0 bases, leaving 8 bases of the junction unmatched. CDR1 and CDR2 from the germline V gene are SGDLS and YYNGEE. The CDR3 DNA is TGTGCCAGCAGCGTAGCCCAAGGCGGGGGGATAGATACGCAGTATTTT. Its protein product is CASSVAQGGGIDTQYF.